This paragraph covers one T cell receptor beta chain sequence. Its specificity is not known. The data derive from a study of shared clonotypes between healthy human individuals. Study-wide results and limits: Clonotypes that were shared across a few donors made up around 5% of naive CD4 clonotypes.

The authors divided CD4+ cells into CD45RA+ naive and CD45RA-negative memory subsets. The V gene's germline CDR1 is SGHNT and CDR2 YENEEA. CDR3 length: 15 amino acids. With 5 bases removed from V and 7 bases from J, the gap between germline ends came to 18 bases. The test was conducted at deep level. Method: immunoSEQ multiplex PCR; TCRdb's copy keeps in-frame clones and lacks some. The sample comprises about 2.4 million clones, over 85% of which are singletons, and around 0.4% rests with the top ten. This chain uses TRBV11-3 with TRBJ2-1; D gene ambiguous. The source material was naive CD4+ T cells from PBMCs. The subset is: CD45RA+ positively selected. The receptor comes from a man between 18 and 29 years old in good health. Some clones in this sample may be carry-over from other donors' samples. CDR3 in DNA: TGTGCCAGCAGCCATGATTTGGCGGAATATAATGAGCAGTTCTTC. Translating gives CASSHDLAEYNEQFF.